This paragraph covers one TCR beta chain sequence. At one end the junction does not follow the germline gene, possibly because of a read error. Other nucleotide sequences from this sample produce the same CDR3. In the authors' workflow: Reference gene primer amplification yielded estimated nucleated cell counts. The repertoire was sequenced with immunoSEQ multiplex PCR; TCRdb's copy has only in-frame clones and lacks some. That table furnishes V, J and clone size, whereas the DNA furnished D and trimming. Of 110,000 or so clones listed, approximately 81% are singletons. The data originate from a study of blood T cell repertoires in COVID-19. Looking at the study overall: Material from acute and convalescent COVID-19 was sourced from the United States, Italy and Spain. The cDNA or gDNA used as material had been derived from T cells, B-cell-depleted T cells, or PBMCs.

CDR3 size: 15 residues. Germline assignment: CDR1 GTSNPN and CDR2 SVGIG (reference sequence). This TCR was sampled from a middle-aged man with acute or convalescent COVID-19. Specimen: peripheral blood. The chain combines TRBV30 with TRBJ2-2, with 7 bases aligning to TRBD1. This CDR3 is CALEFGTANTGELFF. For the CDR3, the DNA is TGTGCCCTCGAATTCGGGACAGCGAACACCGGGGAGTTGTTTTTT.